These 25 T cell receptor beta chains were sequenced from one sample in a study of cytomegalovirus exposure and HLA in healthy donors. The study ran its PCR with 60 Vbeta and 13 Jbeta primers. The table came from immunoSEQ multiplex PCR; TCRdb's copy has only in-frame clones and leaves some out. The specimen's table records nearly 200,000 clones. The sample taken for sequencing was PBMCs. The source is a boy between 5 and 17 years old in good health and CMV-seronegative.

V and J are TRBV19 and TRBJ2-2; 8 bases align to TRBD2. Per the germline V gene, CDR1 is LNHDA and CDR2 is SQIVND (reference sequence). The CDR3 is 16 residues long. V shed 2 bases, J shed 6 bases, and the junction held 8 bases outside the gene matches. CDR3 nucleotide sequence: TGTGCCAGTAGTATAAGCGGGGGTTGGGTCCCCGGGGAGCTGTTTTTT. Its protein product is CASSISGGWVPGELFF.

V is TRBV13 and J is TRBJ1-1, with 9 positions matching TRBD1. The J segment lost 7 bases and the V segment lost 0 bases, leaving 9 bases of the junction unmatched. This CDR3 contains 16 residues. Looked up from germline, CDR1 is PRHDT and CDR2 is FYEKMQ (reference sequence). CDR3 sequence (DNA): TGTGCCAGCAGCTTAGGCCTACAGGGGGCGCAGGGTGAAGCTTTCTTT. Its protein is CASSLGLQGAQGEAFF.

This CDR3 is CASSLGTANTGELFF. The CDR3 region has the DNA TGTGCCAGCAGCTTAGGGACAGCCAACACCGGGGAGCTGTTTTTT. The chain is built from TRBV7-2 and TRBJ2-2; the D gene is possibly TRBD1 (6 bases). With 1 base removed from V and 2 bases from J, the gap between germline ends came to 8 bases. Germline V gene data show CDR1 as SGHTA and CDR2 as FQGNSA. This CDR3 spans 15 amino acids.

The J gene is TRBJ1-1, the V gene TRBV7-2; D call uncertain. Germline CDR1 and CDR2: SGHTA and FQGNSA. The CDR3 has 12 amino acids. Between the trimmed V and J ends, which lost 5 bases and 4 bases, there was a span of 8 bases. The CDR3 is CASSTPSTEAFF. The CDR3 nucleotides read TGTGCCAGCAGCACCCCTAGCACTGAAGCTTTCTTT.

The chain uses TRBV29-1 and TRBJ2-2; 12 bases fit TRBD2. The CDR3 covers 18 residues. V shed 5 bases, J shed 2 bases, and the junction held 12 bases outside the gene matches. Germline lookup yields CDR1 SQVTM and CDR2 ANQGSEA. Written as DNA, the CDR3 is TGCAGCGTTACACCTCTTACTAGCGGGGGGTCCAACACCGGGGAGCTGTTTTTT. Translation gives CSVTPLTSGGSNTGELFF.

The rearrangement joins TRBV28 to TRBJ2-3; D call uncertain. V gave up 6 bases and J gave up 4 bases, with 5 bases separating them. This CDR3 has 11 residues. The germline V gene has CDR1 MDHEN and CDR2 SYDVKM. For the CDR3, the DNA is TGTGCCAGCAGCACTCCAGATACGCAGTATTTT. This encodes CASSTPDTQYF.

The chain carries TRBV28 and TRBJ1-5, with D possibly matching TRBD1 (6 bases). CDR3 length: 16 residues. The V end was cut by 6 bases, the J end by 0 bases, with 15 bases between. Germline V lookup: CDR1 MDHEN, CDR2 SYDVKM. The CDR3 is CASRDVQGNSNQPQHF. The DNA for the CDR3 is TGTGCCAGCAGGGACGTACAGGGAAATAGCAATCAGCCCCAGCATTTT.

The chain combines TRBV4-2 with TRBJ2-3; 9 bases line up with TRBD2. CDR1 and CDR2 (germline): LGHNA, YNFKEQ. V lost 4 bases and J lost 3; bases outside the gene matches: 11. This CDR3 has 17 amino acids. This CDR3 is CASSPWAASGMTDTQYF. As DNA, the CDR3 is TGTGCCAGCAGCCCCTGGGCGGCTAGCGGGATGACAGATACGCAGTATTTT.

The J gene is TRBJ2-5, the V gene TRBV7-2; D possibly corresponds to TRBD2 (6 bases). CDR1 and CDR2 from the germline V gene are SGHTA and FQGNSA. The length of the CDR3 is 14 residues. Trimming removed 3 bases from V and 5 bases from J, with 13 bases in between. CDR3: CASSLRGGIETQYF. The CDR3 nucleotides are TGTGCCAGCAGCTTGAGGGGAGGAATTGAGACCCAGTACTTC.

V usage is TRBV28 and J usage is TRBJ2-7; 7 bases line up with TRBD1. Losses at the gene ends were 6 bases for V and 0 bases for J; bases not matched to a gene: 2. The CDR3 spans 13 residues. In germline, CDR1 is MDHEN, CDR2 SYDVKM. CDR3: CASRRDSSYEQYF. The CDR3 coding sequence is TGTGCCAGCAGAAGGGACAGCTCCTACGAGCAGTACTTC.

CDR3: CASSRQGQYEQYF. In DNA, the CDR3 is TGTGCCAGCAGCAGACAGGGTCAGTACGAGCAGTACTTC. This chain connects TRBV14 to TRBJ2-7; TRBD1 matches 7 bases. The junction had 5 bases not matched to a gene; V was cut back by 5 bases and J by 4 bases. The CDR3 totals 13 residues. The germline V gene has CDR1 SGHDN and CDR2 FVKESK. Full variable domain (missing parts from reference TRBV14 and TRBJ2-7): EAGVTQFPSHSVIEKGQTVTLRCDPISGHDNLYWYRRVMGKEIKFLLHFVKESKQDESGMPNNRFLAERTGGTYSTLKVQPAELEDSGVYFCASSRQGQYEQYFGPGTRLTVT.

This chain uses TRBV10-3 with TRBJ1-4; D unresolved. Trimming stripped 4 bases from V and 4 bases from J, with 13 bases between. The CDR3 is 15 residues long. Looked up from germline, CDR1 is ENHRY and CDR2 is SYGVKD. The CDR3 DNA reads TGTGCCATCAGTGGAAGCCCGGAGGGTAATGAAAAACTGTTTTTT. Residues: CAISGSPEGNEKLFF.

This sequence joins TRBV6-7 and TRBJ2-2; D unresolved. TRBV6-7 is classed as an ORF, of uncertain function. The CDR3 spans 16 residues. Deletions cut 6 bases from V and 1 base from J, with 15 bases between. The CDR3 nucleotides read TGTGCCAGCAGCAAGAAGCGACCCAGGAACACCGGGGAGCTGTTTTTT. Translated, it gives CASSKKRPRNTGELFF.

The rearrangement uses TRBV19 and TRBJ1-6; a weak D match, TRBD1 (5 bases). Germline V gives CDR1 LNHDA, CDR2 SQIVND (reference sequence). V was clipped by 2 bases and J by 0 bases, with 8 bases between them. The CDR3 has 16 amino acids. The CDR3: CASSIQGSSYNSPLHF. The DNA of the CDR3 is TGTGCCAGTAGTATACAGGGCAGCTCCTATAATTCACCCCTCCACTTT.

The rearrangement links TRBV6-1 to TRBJ2-3, with 10 nucleotides matching TRBD2. This CDR3 has 15 residues. CDR1 is MNHNS and CDR2 is SASEGT in the germline V gene. V was clipped by 3 bases and J by 6 bases; unmatched bases: 6. The CDR3: CASSESGGARDTQYF. The DNA of the CDR3 is TGTGCCAGCAGTGAGAGCGGGGGGGCCAGGGATACGCAGTATTTT.

CDR3 sequence: CASSLFKTRALNKRELFF. The CDR3 coding sequence is TGTGCCAGCAGCTTATTTAAAACCAGGGCCTTAAATAAGCGGGAGCTGTTTTTT. V and J are TRBV11-2 and TRBJ2-2; possibly TRBD1 for D (5 bases). V dropped 2 bases and J dropped 9 bases, with 25 bases sitting between them. The CDR3 has 18 residues. The V gene's germline CDR1 is SGHAT and CDR2 FQNNGV.

The chain uses TRBV5-1 and TRBJ2-5; tentatively, D is TRBD1 (7 bases). The closer fit of TRBJ2-7 to the DNA end suggests the J call may be wrong. The CDR3 is 16 amino acids. CDR1 is SGHRS, CDR2 YFSETQ, per germline. CDR3 sequence reads: CASSGGTDNPSYEQYF. The DNA of the CDR3 is TGCGCCAGCAGCGGGGGGACAGACAATCCCTCCTACGAGCAGTACTTC.

The chain uses TRBV18 and TRBJ2-1; no firm D call. The V gene's germline CDR1 is KGHSH and CDR2 LQKENI. The V gene lost 6 bases and the J gene lost 4 bases, with 10 bases spanning the gap. The CDR3 covers 13 residues. CDR3 residues: CASSLVGYNEQFF. The CDR3 DNA reads TGTGCCAGCTCCCTGGTCGGGTACAATGAGCAGTTCTTC.

CDR3 DNA sequence: TGTGCCAGCAGTTACGGGGGGGAAGCTTTCTTT. Translating gives CASSYGGEAFF. This sequence joins TRBV6-6 and TRBJ1-1; tentative D call: TRBD1 (5 bases). Germline assignment: CDR1 MNHNY and CDR2 SVGAGI (reference sequence). The CDR3 totals 11 residues. Trimming left V 2 bases short and J 8 bases short, with 6 bases between.

This chain uses TRBV15 with TRBJ1-6; D gene uncertain. CDR3 length: 14 amino acids. Germline V CDR1 and CDR2: LNHNV, YYDKDF (reference sequence). V lost 3 bases, J lost 7 bases, and 10 bases lay in between. In nucleotides, the CDR3 is TGTGCCACCAGCAGGGCTTCGAGGAATTCACCCCTCCACTTT. Encoded protein: CATSRASRNSPLHF.

This chain links TRBV30 with TRBJ1-1; D is unclear. Germline V CDR1 and CDR2: GTSNPN, SVGIG (reference sequence). Trimming cost V 1 base and J 9 bases, with 12 bases left between them. The CDR3 consists of 12 residues. The CDR3 sequence is CAWSGPGLKAFF. In nucleotides, the CDR3 is TGTGCCTGGAGTGGTCCAGGCCTAAAAGCTTTCTTT.

This chain joins TRBV4-2 and TRBJ2-5; TRBD1 matches 8 bases. Germline V gene lookup returns CDR1 LGHNA and CDR2 YNFKEQ. Trimming took 0 bases from V and 2 from J; bases not matched to a gene: 8. The CDR3 is 17 residues long. The CDR3 DNA follows: TGTGCCAGCAGCCAAGATAGAGGACAGGGAAGACAAGAGACCCAGTACTTC. It codes for CASSQDRGQGRQETQYF.

The chain joins TRBV6-5 to TRBJ1-2; D might be TRBD1 (5 bases). Trimming removed 6 bases from V and 6 bases from J, with 11 bases in between. This CDR3 spans 12 amino acids. The germline gives CDR1 MNHEY, CDR2 SVGAGI. CDR3 nucleotide sequence: TGTGCCAGCAGGGGCAGGGTGGATGGCTACACCTTC. This codes for CASRGRVDGYTF.

This chain connects TRBV6-1 to TRBJ2-1; TRBD2 matches 12 bases. CDR1 is MNHNS, CDR2 SASEGT, per germline. V lost 4 bases and J lost 4; bases outside the gene matches: 5. This CDR3 is 16 amino acids long. The CDR3 reads CASSGLAGDSYNEQFF. The CDR3 nucleotides are TGTGCCAGCAGTGGACTAGCGGGGGATTCTTACAATGAGCAGTTCTTC.

This chain uses TRBV15 with TRBJ2-2; 11 bases are shared with TRBD2. V lost 0 bases to trimming and J lost 5 bases; unmatched junction nucleotides: 11. Germline V gene data show CDR1 as LNHNV and CDR2 as YYDKDF (reference sequence). CDR3 length equals 19 residues. CDR3 protein: CATSRDNLGVAGGTGELFF. CDR3 bases: TGTGCCACCAGCAGAGATAATCTTGGAGTAGCGGGGGGGACCGGGGAGCTGTTTTTT.